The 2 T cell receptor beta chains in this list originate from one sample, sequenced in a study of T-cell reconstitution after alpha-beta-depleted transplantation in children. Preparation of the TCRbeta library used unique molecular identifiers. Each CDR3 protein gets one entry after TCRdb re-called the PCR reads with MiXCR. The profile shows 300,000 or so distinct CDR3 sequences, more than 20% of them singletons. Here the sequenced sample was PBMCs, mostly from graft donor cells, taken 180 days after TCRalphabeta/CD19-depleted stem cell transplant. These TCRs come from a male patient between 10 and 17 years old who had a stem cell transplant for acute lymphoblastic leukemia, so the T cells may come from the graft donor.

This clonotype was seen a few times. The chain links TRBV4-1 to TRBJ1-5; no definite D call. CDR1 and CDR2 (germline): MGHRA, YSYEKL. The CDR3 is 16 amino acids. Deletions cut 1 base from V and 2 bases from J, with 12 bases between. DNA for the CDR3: TGCGCCAGCAGCCAAGGGCGACAAGGCGGCAATCAGCCCCAGCATTTT. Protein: CASSQGRQGGNQPQHF.

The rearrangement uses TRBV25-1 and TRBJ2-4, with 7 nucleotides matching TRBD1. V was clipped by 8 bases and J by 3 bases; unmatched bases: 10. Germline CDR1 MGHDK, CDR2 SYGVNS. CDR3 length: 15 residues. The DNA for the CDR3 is TGTGCCAGCGGAATAACAGGGGTGGGCAAAAACATTCAGTACTTC. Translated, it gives CASGITGVGKNIQYF.